This T cell receptor (beta chain) was retrieved from a study of tumor and adjacent non-tumor tissue in lung cancer. Whole-study context: Histology: eleven to twelve adenocarcinoma, a couple of squamous cell carcinoma, 1 small cell lung cancer.

As regards this clonotype: Compared with germline, one end of the junction differs, possibly owing to a read error.

This sample's RNA came from whole unsorted tissue. The normal lung tissue was taken more than 3 cm from the tumor edge. The CDR3 loop spans 17 amino acids. Germline CDR1 reads SQVTM; CDR2 reads ANQGSEA. TCRbeta libraries were built with three rounds of nested PCR, modified from ARM-PCR. TCRdb re-called the multiplex PCR reads with MiXCR, one entry per CDR3 protein. The sample lists some 80,000 distinct CDR3 sequences, more than 75% seen once, with just over 20% in the top ten. The source material was distant non-tumor lung tissue. The chain couples TRBV29-1 to TRBJ2-1, with TRBD2 matching 7 bases. The sequence was collected from a woman aged 45-65 years with non-small cell lung cancer. This chain's CDR3 is CRVEDGEGWSSYNEQLF. In nucleotides, the CDR3 is TGCAGAGTTGAAGATGGGGAGGGGTGGAGCTCCTACAATGAGCAGTTGTTC.